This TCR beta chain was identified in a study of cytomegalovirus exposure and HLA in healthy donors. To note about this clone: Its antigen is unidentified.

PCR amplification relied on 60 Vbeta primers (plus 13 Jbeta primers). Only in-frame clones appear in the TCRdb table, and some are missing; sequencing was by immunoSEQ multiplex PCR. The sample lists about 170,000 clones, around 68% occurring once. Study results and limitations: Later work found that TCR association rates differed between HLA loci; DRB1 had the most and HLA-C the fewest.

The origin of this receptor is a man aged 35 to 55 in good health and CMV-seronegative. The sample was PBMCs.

The CDR3 sequence: CASGTQGANSPLHF. The CDR3, as DNA: TGTGCCAGCGGTACTCAGGGGGCTAATTCACCCCTCCACTTT. V is TRBV7-2 and J is TRBJ1-6; TRBD1 matches at 8 bases. The V segment lost 8 bases and the J segment 6 bases; nucleotides outside the gene matches: 6. The CDR3 extends over 14 amino acids. Germline V CDR1 and CDR2: SGHTA, FQGNSA.